This TCR beta chain was identified in a study of STAT5B mutations in CD4+ large granular lymphocyte leukemia (dated by TCRdb to the early 2020s). For context, the study as a whole: Among the healthy controls, the CDR3 'QG' motif was associated with a particular HLA allele. TCRbeta repertoires of CD4+ T-cell large granular lymphocyte leukemia patients were compared with those of healthy blood donors. Flow cytometry performed on FACSCanto II or FACSVerse showed that the purified fractions had more than 95% purity among lymphocytes.

Findings and caveats that apply to the study as a whole: Main leukemic clonotypes were private to each patient, although about 25% appeared at low frequency in other patients' non-leukemic repertoires. Data were not HLA-matched; higher clonality in CD4+ versus CD8+ T-LGLL could reflect the relatively small sample size. Compared with healthy CD4+ repertoires, CD4-sorted patient repertoires appeared more clonal, and this difference remained even after the putative leukemic clones were removed.

On this clone: Its antigen is not yet known. The sample holds no much larger clone one base away, and base qualities are not on file.

The immunoSEQ assay at survey resolution was applied to genomic DNA for sequencing of TCRbeta rearrangements. On the study's bioinformatics: In the TCR sequencing data, the lowest productive clonotype frequency that could be detected was 2.59 x 10-5. Analyses included only productive TCRbeta rearrangements, meaning complete and in-frame sequences. Clonality for each sample was calculated as Simpson clonality in the immunoSEQ Analyzer version 3.0. Clones were grouped by frequency into very rare, small, medium, large (1-20%) or hyperexpanded (>20%) categories. OLGA 1.2.3 estimated generation probabilities, VDJtools produced V-gene circos plots, VDJdb was queried for specificities, and GLIPH identified CDR3 motifs. The immuneACCESS repertoire file appears here via TCRdb, limited to in-frame rearrangements. These files lack a portion of the clones; in checked studies, under half of the deficit traces to unresolved V genes, and the cause of the others is not known. V and J calls and clone size are those listed in that table; D and trimming were worked out from the DNA. In all, the sample holds roughly 34,000 clones, and roughly 76% of those were seen once. Clones ranked in the top ten supply approximately 4.7% of the sample.

The healthy controls were over 30 blood donors, and the buffy coats of these donors were supplied by the Finnish Red Cross blood service. All TCR-sequenced material derived from peripheral blood: patient blood samples and healthy donor buffy coats. Peripheral blood mononuclear cells were isolated by Ficoll-Hypaque gradient centrifugation. For the healthy controls, CD4+ cells were obtained from buffy coats by magnetic purification. The Gentra Puregene Cell and Tissue kit was used for genomic DNA extraction, and quantification was performed on a Qubit 2.0 fluorometer. This TCR was sampled from a human donor in good health. The sample comprised CD4+ T cells from blood buffy coats.

In nucleotides, the sequence is TGTGCCAGTTCCGAAAAGGGAGGGGCGCAAGAGACCCAGTACTTC. Translated, it gives CASSEKGGAQETQYF. The V and J segments used are TRBV25-1 and TRBJ2-5, with TRBD2 matching 7 junction bases. From the cysteine up to the phenylalanine, the CDR3 has a length of 15 residues. Only the CDR3 region is kept as DNA, spanning 45 bases read in frame from base 1. The germline V and J ends show losses of 9 bases and 2 bases respectively, and no gene match explains 12 bases of the junction. CDR1 and CDR2, per the germline V gene, are MGHDK and SYGVNS.